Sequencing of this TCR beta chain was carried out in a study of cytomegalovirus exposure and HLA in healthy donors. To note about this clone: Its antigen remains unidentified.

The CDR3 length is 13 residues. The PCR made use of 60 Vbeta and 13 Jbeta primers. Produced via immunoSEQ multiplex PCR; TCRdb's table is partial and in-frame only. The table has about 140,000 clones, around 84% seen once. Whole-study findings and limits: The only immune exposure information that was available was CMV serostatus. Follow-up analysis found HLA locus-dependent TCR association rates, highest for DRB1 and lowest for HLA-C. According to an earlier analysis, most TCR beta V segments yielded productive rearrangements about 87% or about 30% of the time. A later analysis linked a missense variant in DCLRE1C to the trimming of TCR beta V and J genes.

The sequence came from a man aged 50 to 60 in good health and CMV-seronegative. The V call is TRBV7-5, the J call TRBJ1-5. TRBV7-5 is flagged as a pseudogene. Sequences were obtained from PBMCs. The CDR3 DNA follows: TGTGTCAAGTTGGGGGGGAGCAATCAGCCCCAGCATTTT. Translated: CVKLGGSNQPQHF.